The 7 T cell receptor beta chains given below trace back to one sample, sequenced in a study of T cells in Graves' hyperthyroidism and ophthalmopathy. Amplification of TCR beta CDR3 regions used RNA as the template. Carried out on the TCR CDR3, a first-round RT-PCR used the HTBI primer set. TCRdb reprocessed the multiplex PCR reads via MiXCR and lists one record per CDR3 protein. The repertoire consists of fewer than 700,000 distinct CDR3 sequences, with about 16% occurring once and the leading ten covering less than 4.5%. Source material: blood. All receptors come from a woman in her 30s with Graves' hyperthyroidism.

This clonotype has only a few counts. J is TRBJ1-2 and V is TRBV2; D uncertain. This CDR3 comprises 12 residues. Germline lookup yields CDR1 SNHLY and CDR2 FYNNEI. V lost 6 bases to trimming and J lost 0 bases, with 5 bases between them. In DNA, the CDR3 is TGTGCCAGCAGAGGGACTAACTATGGCTACACCTTC. This codes for CASRGTNYGYTF.

This chain connects TRBV15 to TRBJ2-1; D is undetermined. This CDR3 region has 14 residues. Trimming removed 5 bases from V and 6 bases from J, with 14 bases in between. Germline V gives CDR1 LNHNV, CDR2 YYDKDF (reference sequence). CDR3 coding DNA: TGTGCCACCAGCGCGGCACTAACGATCAATGAGCAGTTCTTC. It translates to CATSAALTINEQFF.

The chain joins TRBV9 to TRBJ2-2; 8 nucleotides align to TRBD2. Germline CDR1 reads SGDLS; CDR2 reads YYNGEE. V lost 3 bases to trimming and J lost 5 bases; unmatched junction nucleotides: 9. CDR3 length: 16 amino acids. This chain's CDR3 is CASSARLAGRTGELFF. CDR3 coding DNA: TGTGCCAGCAGCGCTAGATTAGCGGGAAGGACCGGGGAGCTGTTTTTT.

V usage is TRBV9 and J usage is TRBJ1-1; weak D call: TRBD1 (6 bases). Germline CDR1 reads SGDLS; CDR2 reads YYNGEE. The germline V and J ends were trimmed by 3 bases and 5 bases, with 11 bases remaining between them. This CDR3 has 13 amino acids. The CDR3 nucleotides are TGTGCCAGCAGCGCTACAACAGGGACTGAAGCTTTCTTT. Protein product: CASSATTGTEAFF.

This clonotype was seen a few times. This chain connects TRBV24-1 to TRBJ2-3; 8 bases are a match to TRBD2. J lost 4 bases, V lost 3 bases, and 8 bases had no gene match. CDR1 is KGHDR, CDR2 SFDVKD, per germline. This CDR3 is 16 amino acids long. Written as DNA, the CDR3 is TGTGCCACCAGTGATCAAAACACGGGGGGGCCAGATACGCAGTATTTT. It yields the protein CATSDQNTGGPDTQYF.

This clonotype was seen a handful of times. CDR3 DNA: TGTGCCAGCAGTCACCGGACTAGCGGGAGGGCCGGAGATACGCAGTATTTT. Encoded protein: CASSHRTSGRAGDTQYF. The chain combines TRBV6-1 with TRBJ2-3, with TRBD2 matching over 15 bases. The CDR3 runs 17 residues. Germline CDR1 reads MNHNS; CDR2 reads SASEGT. V was pared by 5 bases and J by 5 bases, with 8 bases of the junction left unmatched.

About this clonotype: Its ends do not fully match the called genes, so a read error is possible. J is TRBJ2-1 and V is TRBV5-1; D might be TRBD2 (5 bases). The CDR3 has 16 amino acids. CDR1 is SGHRS and CDR2 is YFSETQ in the germline V gene. CDR3 nucleotides: TGTGCCAGCAGCATGCCGGGCGGGTACTCCTACAATGAGCAGTTCTTC. It is translated as CASSMPGGYSYNEQFF.